This passage covers 28 T cell receptor beta chains from one sample sequenced in a study of graft-versus-host responses after intestinal transplantation. TCRdb's copy holds only in-frame clones and misses some; the assay was immunoSEQ multiplex PCR. The sample holds tens of thousands of clones, around nine tenths seen once. Which antigens these TCRs recognize remains unknown. Sequences were derived from unstimulated CD4+ T cells sorted from spleen or lymph node cells, sampled before transplant. The receptor source for this set is a human donor who was the organ donor for an intestinal transplant.

CDR3 in amino acids: CASTRDPDTQYF. CDR3 coding DNA: TGTGCCAGCACTCGGGATCCAGATACGCAGTATTTT. The chain is built from TRBV27 and TRBJ2-3; D is perhaps TRBD2 (5 bases). Germline CDR1 MNHEY, CDR2 SMNVEV (reference sequence). The V end lost 7 bases, the J end lost 4 bases, and 9 bases lay between the germline ends. The CDR3 loop spans 12 amino acids.

The chain is built from TRBV11-2 and TRBJ2-7, with TRBD1 identical over 8 bases. V gave up 6 bases and J gave up 3 bases; unmatched junction bases: 13. Looked up from germline, CDR1 is SGHAT and CDR2 is FQNNGV. The CDR3 has 16 residues. CDR3 in amino acids: CASRLSPTGVGYEQYF. In DNA, the CDR3 is TGTGCCAGCAGACTATCCCCGACAGGGGTAGGCTACGAGCAGTACTTC.

The rearrangement joins TRBV28 to TRBJ2-5, with 12 bases identical to TRBD2. The assigned J gene may be wrong: the sequence end matches TRBJ2-7 better. Germline CDR1 MDHEN, CDR2 SYDVKM. The CDR3 is 14 amino acids. CDR3 region: CASSRLAGAYEQYF. As DNA, the CDR3 is TGTGCCAGCAGTCGACTAGCGGGGGCCTACGAGCAGTACTTC.

V is TRBV11-3 and J is TRBJ2-4, with 13 bases identical to TRBD2. V shed 0 bases and J 7 bases; nucleotides not matched to a gene: 6. CDR1 and CDR2 from the germline V gene are SGHNT and YENEEA. The CDR3 extends over 17 amino acids. CDR3 protein: CASSLDGLAGAGNIQYF. CDR3 sequence (DNA): TGTGCCAGCAGCTTAGATGGACTAGCGGGAGCGGGGAACATTCAGTACTTC.

This chain links TRBV7-9 with TRBJ1-2; D may be TRBD1 (5 bases). The length of the CDR3 is 15 residues. The germline V and J ends were trimmed by 5 bases and 4 bases, with 17 bases remaining between them. CDR1 and CDR2 from the germline V gene are SEHNR and FQNEAQ (reference sequence). CDR3 sequence (DNA): TGTGCCAGCAGCGAAGACCCGGGACGTGTCTATGGCTACACCTTC. It codes for CASSEDPGRVYGYTF.

V is TRBV19 and J is TRBJ1-6; tentative D call: TRBD1 (6 bases). Trimming removed 3 bases from V and 7 bases from J, with 13 bases in between. This CDR3 comprises 15 residues. Germline CDR1 and CDR2: LNHDA and SQIVND (reference sequence). CDR3 nucleotides: TGTGCCAGTAGTATGCTGACAGGACCGAATTCACCCCTCCACTTT. It is translated as CASSMLTGPNSPLHF. The variable domain in full, with the rest retrieved from reference TRBV19 and TRBJ1-6, is DGGITQSPKYLFRKEGQNVTLSCEQNLNHDAMYWYRQDPGQGLRLIYYSQIVNDFQKGDIAEGYSVSREKKESFPLTVTSAQKNPTAFYLCASSMLTGPNSPLHFGNGTRLTVT.

The CDR3 is CASSLALTGGDEQFF. The CDR3, as DNA: TGTGCCAGCAGCTTGGCACTGACAGGAGGCGATGAGCAGTTCTTC. The chain links TRBV5-6 to TRBJ2-1, with a weak D call TRBD1 (6 bases). V lost 0 bases, J lost 8 bases, and 15 bases lay in between. Germline V gene sequence: CDR1 SGHDT, CDR2 YYEEEE. The CDR3 sequence is 15 residues long.

The chain links TRBV10-3 to TRBJ1-1, with D perhaps TRBD1 (5 bases). The length of the CDR3 is 15 residues. Germline CDR1 is ENHRY and CDR2 is SYGVKD. The V gene lost 4 bases and the J gene lost 4 bases, with 16 bases spanning the gap. The CDR3 DNA reads TGTGCCATCAGTGGTTCGACAGAAGGAAGCACTGAAGCTTTCTTT. Its protein is CAISGSTEGSTEAFF.

The rearrangement links TRBV19 to TRBJ2-4; weak D call: TRBD1 (6 bases). The V end lost 6 bases, the J end lost 7 bases, and 16 bases lay between the germline ends. This CDR3 is 14 amino acids long. Germline V gives CDR1 LNHDA, CDR2 SQIVND (reference sequence). CDR3 sequence (DNA): TGTGCCAGTAGAACTACAGGGAGCGGTAACATTCAGTACTTC. Its protein product is CASRTTGSGNIQYF.

The chain couples TRBV19 to TRBJ1-2; TRBD1 matches 8 bases. CDR3 length equals 14 residues. Germline V CDR1 and CDR2: LNHDA, SQIVND (reference sequence). After removal of 7 bases from V and 8 bases from J, the junction contained 12 bases not matched to a gene. This CDR3 reads CASTNIRRGLGYTF. CDR3 nucleotides: TGTGCCAGTACGAACATCCGCAGGGGGCTGGGCTACACCTTC.

The rearrangement uses TRBV5-1 and TRBJ2-3, with 10 bases identical to TRBD2. The trim removed 0 bases at V and 6 bases at J, leaving 4 bases unmatched. There are 15 residues in the CDR3. Germline values: CDR1 SGHRS, CDR2 YFSETQ. Written as DNA, the CDR3 is TGCGCCAGCAGCTTGGGAACAGCGGGAGGGGATACGCAGTATTTT. The encoded protein is CASSLGTAGGDTQYF.

The V gene is TRBV6-5, the J gene TRBJ2-7; a possible D gene is TRBD2 (5 bases). The germline V gene has CDR1 MNHEY and CDR2 SVGAGI. The CDR3 length is 12 residues. V dropped 6 bases and J dropped 8 bases, with 14 bases sitting between them. CDR3 DNA: TGTGCCAGCAGGAACGACTATCTCAAGCAGTACTTC. It yields the protein CASRNDYLKQYF.

The gene calls are TRBV10-3 and TRBJ1-2; D is ambiguous. V lost 6 bases to trimming and J lost 0 bases, with 5 bases between them. CDR1 and CDR2 (germline): ENHRY, SYGVKD. The CDR3 runs 12 residues. CDR3 in amino acids: CAISEANYGYTF. Here the CDR3 DNA reads TGTGCCATCAGCGAAGCTAACTATGGCTACACCTTC.

CDR3 nucleotide sequence: TGTGCCAGCAGCTTAATCTTGGCGGGGCCCTATGGCTACACCTTC. Encoded protein: CASSLILAGPYGYTF. The V call is TRBV7-9, the J call TRBJ1-2; D possibly corresponds to TRBD1 (5 bases). The CDR3 is 15 residues long. Germline-derived CDR1 and CDR2 are SEHNR and FQNEAQ (reference sequence). Trimming left V 2 bases short and J 4 bases short, with 14 bases between.

This chain links TRBV23-1 with TRBJ2-6; D gene ambiguous. TRBV23-1 is assigned to the ORF class and has an uncertain function. There are 14 residues in the CDR3. With 3 bases removed from V and 0 bases from J, the gap between germline ends came to 3 bases. This CDR3 is CASSQGSGANVLTF. CDR3 DNA: TGCGCCAGCAGTCAGGGCTCTGGGGCCAACGTCCTGACTTTC.

The rearrangement joins TRBV5-4 to TRBJ2-2; 15 bases line up with TRBD2. The CDR3 loop spans 18 amino acids. CDR1 is SGHNT and CDR2 is YYREEE in the germline V gene (reference sequence). V was pared by 2 bases and J by 6 bases, with 8 bases of the junction left unmatched. CDR3 nucleotide sequence: TGTGCCAGCAGCTTAGGACTAGCGGGAGGGCCAGGACCCGGGGAGCTGTTTTTT. Protein: CASSLGLAGGPGPGELFF.

The genes are TRBV27 and TRBJ2-3; 14 nucleotides align to TRBD2. V trimming: 0 bases; J trimming: 9 bases; junction bases outside the gene matches: 14. The CDR3 loop spans 19 amino acids. Per germline, CDR1 MNHEY and CDR2 SMNVEV (reference sequence). The CDR3 loop reads CASSLSGRRLAGGPVTQYF. DNA for the CDR3: TGTGCCAGCAGTTTATCGGGCCGTCGACTAGCGGGAGGGCCGGTGACGCAGTATTTT.

V is TRBV6-6 and J is TRBJ2-7; D is possibly TRBD2 (6 bases). The V end lost 8 bases, the J end lost 5 bases, and 16 bases lay between the germline ends. Germline CDR1 reads MNHNY; CDR2 reads SVGAGI (reference sequence). The CDR3 totals 13 residues. The CDR3 loop reads CASGPTGLHEQYF. In DNA, the CDR3 is TGTGCCAGCGGGCCAACGGGACTTCACGAGCAGTACTTC.

In this sample, this clone turned up once. V and J are TRBV29-1 and TRBJ2-3; 11 nucleotides align to TRBD2. The CDR3 covers 17 residues. From germline, CDR1 is SQVTM and CDR2 ANQGSEA. The V segment lost 4 bases and the J segment 1 base; nucleotides outside the gene matches: 10. CDR3 in amino acids: CSVVRDLAGGGTDTQYF. CDR3 sequence (DNA): TGCAGCGTTGTCCGGGATCTAGCGGGAGGAGGCACAGATACGCAGTATTTT.

The chain carries TRBV2 and TRBJ1-6, with D possibly being TRBD1 (6 bases). Trimming took off 4 bases at V and 6 bases at J, with 13 bases between the two ends. CDR1 is SNHLY and CDR2 is FYNNEI in the germline V gene. The CDR3 is 15 amino acids. This CDR3 reads CASSGNRGLNSPLHF. DNA for the CDR3: TGTGCCAGCAGTGGAAACCGGGGGCTTAATTCACCCCTCCACTTT.

This chain joins TRBV18 and TRBJ1-5; perhaps TRBD1 as D (5 bases). CDR1 KGHSH and CDR2 LQKENI come from the germline V gene. Trimming shortened V by 5 bases and J by 4 bases, and 9 bases separated the two germline ends. CDR3 length: 13 amino acids. CDR3: CASSYDRNQPQHF. CDR3 DNA: TGTGCCAGCTCATACGACAGAAATCAGCCCCAGCATTTT.

This clone has a handful of counts. The identical CDR3 is also encoded by other nucleotide sequences in the sample. The chain uses TRBV7-2 and TRBJ2-7; TRBD2 aligns across 9 bases. The CDR3 contains 15 residues. V dropped 0 bases and J dropped 4; count of bases not matched to a gene: 4. Germline CDR1 is SGHTA and CDR2 is FQGNSA. The CDR3 sequence: CASSLAASGAYEQYF. For the CDR3, the DNA is TGTGCCAGCAGCTTAGCGGCTAGCGGGGCTTACGAGCAGTACTTC.

The chain combines TRBV5-1 with TRBJ2-7; TRBD1 agrees at 8 bases. Germline assignment: CDR1 SGHRS and CDR2 YFSETQ. The CDR3 loop spans 14 amino acids. J was trimmed by 0 bases and V by 4 bases; bases with no gene match: 3. Here the CDR3 reads CASSLGQVSYEQYF. CDR3 bases: TGCGCCAGCAGCCTGGGACAGGTCTCCTACGAGCAGTACTTC.

The count of this clone is one. The J gene is TRBJ1-2, the V gene TRBV28, with a possible D match to TRBD1 (5 bases). Germline CDR1 is MDHEN and CDR2 is SYDVKM. The CDR3 consists of 11 residues. V was clipped by 4 bases and J by 5 bases, with 5 bases between them. CDR3 region: CASSSGYGYTF. DNA for the CDR3: TGTGCCAGCAGTTCAGGGTATGGCTACACCTTC.

This clone was counted a single time. The V call is TRBV11-2, the J call TRBJ2-1; 11 bases map to TRBD2. CDR3 size: 19 residues. Unmatched junction bases numbered 13, after V lost 4 bases and J lost 2 bases. Germline V lookup: CDR1 SGHAT, CDR2 FQNNGV. The CDR3 here is CASSSIRPLAGGPYNEQFF. As DNA, the CDR3 is TGTGCCAGCAGCTCCATAAGACCTCTAGCGGGAGGCCCCTACAATGAGCAGTTCTTC.

This sequence joins TRBV18 and TRBJ2-4, with 12 positions matching TRBD2. The CDR3 is made up of 15 amino acids. CDR1 and CDR2 (germline): KGHSH, LQKENI. Trimming took 3 bases from V and 7 from J; bases not matched to a gene: 4. Here the CDR3 reads CASSPTSGSGNIQYF. CDR3 DNA: TGTGCCAGCTCACCGACTAGCGGGAGCGGTAACATTCAGTACTTC.

V gene TRBV28 combines with J gene TRBJ2-7; no reliable D call. V gave up 7 bases and J gave up 2 bases, with 18 bases separating them. The CDR3 runs 15 residues. The germline V gene encodes CDR1 MDHEN and CDR2 SYDVKM. CDR3 region: CASTLFRKGPYEQYF. In DNA, the CDR3 is TGTGCCAGCACTCTCTTTAGAAAGGGTCCCTACGAGCAGTACTTC. Drawing the rest from reference TRBV28 and TRBJ2-7, the complete variable domain is DVKVTQSSRYLVKRTGEKVFLECVQDMDHENMFWYRQDPGLGLRLIYFSYDVKMKEKGDIPEGYSVSREKKERFSLILESASTNQTSMYLCASTLFRKGPYEQYFGPGTRLTVT.

With regard to this clone: At one of its ends the junction is not consistent with the germline gene, which may arise from a read error. Distinct nucleotide sequences in the sample also encode this CDR3. The chain has TRBV30 and TRBJ1-4; D possibly corresponds to TRBD1 (5 bases). CDR3 length: 14 amino acids. The germline V gene encodes CDR1 GTSNPN and CDR2 SVGIG (reference sequence). DNA of the CDR3: TGTGCCTGGAGTGTGGGGCAGGGAGGGGAAAAACTGTTCTTT. The encoded protein is CAWSVGQGGEKLFF.